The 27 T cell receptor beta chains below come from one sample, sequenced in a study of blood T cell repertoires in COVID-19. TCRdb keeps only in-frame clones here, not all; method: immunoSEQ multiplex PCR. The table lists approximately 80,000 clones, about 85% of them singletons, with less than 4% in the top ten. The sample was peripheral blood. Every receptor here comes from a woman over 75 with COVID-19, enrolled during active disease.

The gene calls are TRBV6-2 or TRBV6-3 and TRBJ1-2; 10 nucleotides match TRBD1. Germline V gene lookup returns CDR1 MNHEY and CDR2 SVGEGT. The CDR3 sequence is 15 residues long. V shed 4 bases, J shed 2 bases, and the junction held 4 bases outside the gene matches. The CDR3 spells CASSFGQGGNYGYTF. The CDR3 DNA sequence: TGTGCCAGCAGTTTCGGACAGGGGGGAAACTATGGCTACACCTTC.

The CDR3 region has the DNA TGTGCCTCTGATTGGACAGGGAGCTCTGGGGCCAACGTCCTGACTTTC. Residues: CASDWTGSSGANVLTF. V is TRBV30 and J is TRBJ2-6; 8 bases are shared with TRBD1. Germline CDR1 reads GTSNPN; CDR2 reads SVGIG (reference sequence). The ends lost 7 bases at V and 0 bases at J; junction bases unmatched: 8. This CDR3 is built from 16 residues.

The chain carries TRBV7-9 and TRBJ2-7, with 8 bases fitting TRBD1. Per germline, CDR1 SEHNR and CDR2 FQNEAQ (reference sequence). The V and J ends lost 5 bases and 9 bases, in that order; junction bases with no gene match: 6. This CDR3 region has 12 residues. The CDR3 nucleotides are TGTGCCAGCAGCCCCCAGGGGGCTGGGCAGTACTTC. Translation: CASSPQGAGQYF.

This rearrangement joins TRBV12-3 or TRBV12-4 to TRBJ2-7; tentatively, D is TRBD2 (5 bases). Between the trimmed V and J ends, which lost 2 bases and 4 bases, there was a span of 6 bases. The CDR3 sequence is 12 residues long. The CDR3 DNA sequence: TGTGCCAGCAGTTTACAGCGGTACGAGCAGTACTTC. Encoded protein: CASSLQRYEQYF.

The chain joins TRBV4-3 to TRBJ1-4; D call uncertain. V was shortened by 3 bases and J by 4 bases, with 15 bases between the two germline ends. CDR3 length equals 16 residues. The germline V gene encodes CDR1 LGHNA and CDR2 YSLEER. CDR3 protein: CASSQALSYDNEKLFF. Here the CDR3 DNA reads TGCGCCAGCAGCCAGGCCCTCTCTTATGATAATGAAAAACTGTTTTTT.

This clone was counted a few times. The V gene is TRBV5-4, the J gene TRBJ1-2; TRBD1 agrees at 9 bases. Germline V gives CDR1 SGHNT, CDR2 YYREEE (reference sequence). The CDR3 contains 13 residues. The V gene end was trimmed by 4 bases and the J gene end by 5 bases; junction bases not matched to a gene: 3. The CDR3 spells CASSTDRGYGYTF. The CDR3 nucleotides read TGTGCCAGCAGCACGGACAGGGGTTATGGCTACACCTTC.

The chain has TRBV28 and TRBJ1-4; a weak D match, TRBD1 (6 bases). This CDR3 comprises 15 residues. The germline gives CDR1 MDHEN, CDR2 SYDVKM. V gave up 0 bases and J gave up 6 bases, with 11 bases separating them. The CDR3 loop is CASSLWGAGYEKLFF. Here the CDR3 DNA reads TGTGCCAGCAGTTTATGGGGGGCCGGTTATGAAAAACTGTTTTTT.

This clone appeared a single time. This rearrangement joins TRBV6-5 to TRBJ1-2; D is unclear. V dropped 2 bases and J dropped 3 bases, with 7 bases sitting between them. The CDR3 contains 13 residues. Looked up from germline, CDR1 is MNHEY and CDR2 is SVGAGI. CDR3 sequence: CASSYLADYGYTF. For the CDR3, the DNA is TGTGCCAGCAGTTACCTGGCAGACTATGGCTACACCTTC.

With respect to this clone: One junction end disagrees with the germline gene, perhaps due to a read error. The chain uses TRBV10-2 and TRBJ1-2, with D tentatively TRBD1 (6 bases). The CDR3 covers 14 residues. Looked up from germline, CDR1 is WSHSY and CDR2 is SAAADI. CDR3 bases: TGCGCCAGCAGCCGTGGACAGCCAAACTATGTCTACACCTTC. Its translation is CASSRGQPNYVYTF.

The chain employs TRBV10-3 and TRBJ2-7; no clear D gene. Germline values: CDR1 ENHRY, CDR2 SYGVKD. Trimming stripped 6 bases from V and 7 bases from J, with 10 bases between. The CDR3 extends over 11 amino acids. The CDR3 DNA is TGTGCCATCAGCCAGTTAAAAGAGCAGTACTTC. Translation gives CAISQLKEQYF.

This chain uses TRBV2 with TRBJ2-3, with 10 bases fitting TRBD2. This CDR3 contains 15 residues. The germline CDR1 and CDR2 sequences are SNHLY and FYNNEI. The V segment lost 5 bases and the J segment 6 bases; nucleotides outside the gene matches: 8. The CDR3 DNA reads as TGTGCCAGCAGTCTCAGCGGGGGGGCCACTGATACGCAGTATTTT. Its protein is CASSLSGGATDTQYF.

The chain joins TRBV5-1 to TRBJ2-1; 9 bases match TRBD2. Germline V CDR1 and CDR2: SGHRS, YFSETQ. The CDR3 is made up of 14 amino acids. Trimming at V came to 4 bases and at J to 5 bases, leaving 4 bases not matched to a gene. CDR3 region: CASSPRTSDNEQFF. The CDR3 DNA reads TGCGCCAGCAGCCCCAGGACTAGCGACAATGAGCAGTTCTTC.

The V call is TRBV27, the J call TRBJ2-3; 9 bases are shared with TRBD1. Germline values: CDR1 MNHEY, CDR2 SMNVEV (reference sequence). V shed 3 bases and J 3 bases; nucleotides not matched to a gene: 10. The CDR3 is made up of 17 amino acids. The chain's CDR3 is CASSLPPGTGRTDTQYF. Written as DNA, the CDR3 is TGTGCCAGCAGTTTGCCCCCCGGGACAGGGAGAACAGATACGCAGTATTTT.

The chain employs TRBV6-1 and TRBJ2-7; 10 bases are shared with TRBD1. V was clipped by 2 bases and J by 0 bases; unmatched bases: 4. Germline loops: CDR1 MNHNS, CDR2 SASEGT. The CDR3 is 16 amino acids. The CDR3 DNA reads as TGTGCCAGCAGTGAACCGGGACAGGGGAGCTCCTACGAGCAGTACTTC. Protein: CASSEPGQGSSYEQYF.

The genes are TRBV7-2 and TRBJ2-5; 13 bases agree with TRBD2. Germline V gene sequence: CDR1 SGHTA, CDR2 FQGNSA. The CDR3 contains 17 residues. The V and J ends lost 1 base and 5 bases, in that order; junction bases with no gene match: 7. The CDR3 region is CASSLVGLAGAGETQYF. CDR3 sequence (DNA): TGTGCCAGCAGCTTAGTTGGACTAGCGGGGGCCGGGGAGACCCAGTACTTC. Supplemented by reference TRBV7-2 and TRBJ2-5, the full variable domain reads GAGVSQSPSNKVTEKGKDVELRCDPISGHTALYWYRQSLGQGLEFLIYFQGNSAPDKSGLPSDRFSAERTGGSVSTLTIQRTQQEDSAVYLCASSLVGLAGAGETQYFGPGTRLLVL.

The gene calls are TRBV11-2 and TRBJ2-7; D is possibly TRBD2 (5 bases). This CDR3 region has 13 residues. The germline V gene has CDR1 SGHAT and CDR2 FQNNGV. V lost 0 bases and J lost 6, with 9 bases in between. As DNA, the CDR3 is TGTGCCAGCAGCTTAGAGGCTAGCCTCGAGCAGTACTTC. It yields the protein CASSLEASLEQYF.

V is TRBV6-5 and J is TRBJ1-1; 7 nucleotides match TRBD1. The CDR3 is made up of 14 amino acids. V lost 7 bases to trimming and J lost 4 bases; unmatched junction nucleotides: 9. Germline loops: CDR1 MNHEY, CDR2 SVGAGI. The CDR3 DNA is TGTGCCAGCACCCGGGGGCAGGGGGGCACTGAAGCTTTCTTT. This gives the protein CASTRGQGGTEAFF.

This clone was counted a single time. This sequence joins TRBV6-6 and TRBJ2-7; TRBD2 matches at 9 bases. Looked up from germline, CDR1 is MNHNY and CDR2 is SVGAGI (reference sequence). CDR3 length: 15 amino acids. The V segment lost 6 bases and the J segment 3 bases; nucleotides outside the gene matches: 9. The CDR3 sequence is CASRKGLAGNYEQYF. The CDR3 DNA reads TGTGCCAGCAGGAAAGGGCTAGCGGGGAACTACGAGCAGTACTTC.

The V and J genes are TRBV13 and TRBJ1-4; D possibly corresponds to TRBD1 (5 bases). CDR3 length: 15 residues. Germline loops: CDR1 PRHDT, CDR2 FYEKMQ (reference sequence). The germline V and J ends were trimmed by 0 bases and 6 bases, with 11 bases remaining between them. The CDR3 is CASSLGLRGDEKLFF. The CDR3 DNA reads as TGTGCCAGCAGCTTAGGCCTAAGGGGCGATGAAAAACTGTTTTTT.

The CDR3 DNA follows: TGTGCCACCGGAAAAGGGGGCGTTAGTGAAAAACTGTTTTTT. Residues: CATGKGGVSEKLFF. The genes are TRBV10-3 and TRBJ1-4, with 7 bases identical to TRBD1. This CDR3 region has 14 residues. The trim removed 10 bases at V and 7 bases at J, leaving 12 bases unmatched. Germline V gene sequence: CDR1 ENHRY, CDR2 SYGVKD.

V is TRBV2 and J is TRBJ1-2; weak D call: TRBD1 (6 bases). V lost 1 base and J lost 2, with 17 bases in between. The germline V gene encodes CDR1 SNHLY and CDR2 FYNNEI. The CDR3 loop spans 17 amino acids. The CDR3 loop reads CASSEGSWGRGNYGYTF. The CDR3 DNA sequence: TGTGCCAGCAGTGAAGGGTCGTGGGGCAGGGGAAACTATGGCTACACCTTC. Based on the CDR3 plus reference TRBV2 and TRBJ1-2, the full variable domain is EPEVTQTPSHQVTQMGQEVILRCVPISNHLYFYWYRQILGQKVEFLVSFYNNEISEKSEIFDDQFSVERPDGSNFTLKIRSTKLEDSAMYFCASSEGSWGRGNYGYTFGSGTRLTVV.

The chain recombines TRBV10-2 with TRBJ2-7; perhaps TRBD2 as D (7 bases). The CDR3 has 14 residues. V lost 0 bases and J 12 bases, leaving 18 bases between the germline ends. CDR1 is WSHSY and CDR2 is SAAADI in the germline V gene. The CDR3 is CASSESQRGGASYF. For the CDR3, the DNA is TGCGCCAGCAGTGAGTCGCAGAGGGGGGGCGCGTCGTACTTC.

CDR3 loop: CASSRSGATPYEQYF. CDR3 in DNA: TGTGCCAGCAGTCGTAGCGGGGCTACCCCCTACGAGCAGTACTTC. The chain links TRBV7-9 to TRBJ2-7, with 8 bases matching TRBD2. The V and J ends lost 6 bases and 2 bases, in that order; junction bases with no gene match: 9. The length of the CDR3 is 15 residues. The V gene's germline CDR1 is SEHNR and CDR2 FQNEAQ (reference sequence).

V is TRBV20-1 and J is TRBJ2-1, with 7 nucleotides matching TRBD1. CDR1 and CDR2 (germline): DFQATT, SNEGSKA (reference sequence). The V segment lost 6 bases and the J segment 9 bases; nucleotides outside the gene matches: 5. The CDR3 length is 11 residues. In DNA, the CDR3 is TGCAGTGCCGGGGACAGTACTGAGCAGTTCTTC. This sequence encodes CSAGDSTEQFF.

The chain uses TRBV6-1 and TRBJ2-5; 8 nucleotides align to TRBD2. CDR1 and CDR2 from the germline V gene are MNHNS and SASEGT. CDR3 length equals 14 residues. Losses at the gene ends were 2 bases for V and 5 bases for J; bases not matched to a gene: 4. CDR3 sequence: CASSELAGYETQYF. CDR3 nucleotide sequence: TGTGCCAGCAGTGAACTAGCGGGCTACGAGACCCAGTACTTC.

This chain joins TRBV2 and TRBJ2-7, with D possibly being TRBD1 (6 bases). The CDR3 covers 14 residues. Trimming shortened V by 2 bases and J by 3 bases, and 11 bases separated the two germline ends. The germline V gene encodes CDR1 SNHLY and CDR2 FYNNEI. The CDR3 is CASSEQGFNYEQYF. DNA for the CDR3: TGTGCCAGCAGTGAACAGGGGTTTAACTACGAGCAGTACTTC.

CDR3 bases: TGCGCCAGCAGCCTACAGTGGGGGGAGCTGGCCCCGTACGAGCAGTACTTC. It translates to CASSLQWGELAPYEQYF. The rearrangement joins TRBV4-1 to TRBJ2-7; possibly TRBD2 for D (6 bases). V was trimmed by 4 bases and J by 4 bases, leaving 23 bases between them. Looked up from germline, CDR1 is MGHRA and CDR2 is YSYEKL. The CDR3 has 17 amino acids.